Below, one T cell receptor (beta chain) is given with its context. Its antigen is as yet unknown. A much larger clone lies a single base off, so this may be a read error. This entry comes from a study of glioma-infiltrating T cells. Whole-study results and caveats: A blood CDR3 motif signature was depleted in highly divergent patients.

The iRepertoire nested amplicon-rescue multiplex PCR amplified TCR alpha and beta CDR3s from RNA. TCRdb reprocessed the multiplex PCR reads with MiXCR, giving one entry per CDR3 protein. Here the sample spans 300,000 to 450,000 distinct CDR3 sequences, 41% being singletons. Unmatched junction bases numbered 10, after V lost 3 bases and J lost 6 bases. This CDR3 region has 15 residues. Germline CDR1 MNHEY, CDR2 SVGEGT. This TCR derives from a human donor with low-grade glioma or glioblastoma, undergoing nonglioma brain surgery, or in good health (not recorded which). The sequenced sample was glioma tissue, nonneoplastic brain tissue, or PBMCs (not recorded which). This chain joins TRBV6-2 or TRBV6-3 and TRBJ2-5; TRBD2 matches 7 bases. CDR3 residues: CASSYASGMAKTQYF. The CDR3 DNA follows: TGTGCCAGCAGTTATGCAAGCGGGATGGCCAAGACCCAGTACTTC.